Listed below are T cell receptor beta chains from one sample, sequenced in a study of response to subunit inactivated influenza vaccine. TCRdb reprocessed the RT-PCR reads with MiXCR, giving one entry per CDR3 protein. The table records about 800,000 distinct CDR3 sequences, approximately 22% of them present only once. The sequencing used PBMCs from blood, collected less than 6 days after vaccination. These receptors all come from a man over 45 who received an inactivated influenza vaccine. CDR3s leave out the opening cysteine and the closing phenylalanine or tryptophan. A D gene is named only where the DNA matches it firmly.

-	TRBV12-3/TRBV12-4	TRBJ1-4	ASRYSLREKLF
-	TRBV4-3	TRBJ2-1	ASSRQAGAAYNEQF
TRBD2	TRBV7-2	TRBJ2-7	ASSQGLAGGGQY
TRBD2	TRBV4-3	TRBJ2-1	ASSQDDLIGGAYNEQF
TRBD1	TRBV10-1	TRBJ2-2	ASSGGTGAGELF
-	TRBV5-1	TRBJ2-3	ASSDGGPSTDTQY
-	TRBV3-1	TRBJ2-7	ASSQVILREKGYYEQY
-	TRBV4-3	TRBJ2-5	ASSRSLTGYEETQY
-	TRBV6-5	TRBJ1-1	ASSYSVQGITEAF
TRBD2	TRBV7-6	TRBJ2-3	ASSLVASGGTSRPDTQY
-	TRBV7-6	TRBJ1-5	ASSLGKGSRQPQH
TRBD2	TRBV4-3	TRBJ2-2	ASSQEGGRNTGELF
TRBD1	TRBV5-1	TRBJ1-1	ASSLGTGLNTEAF
TRBD2	TRBV7-2	TRBJ2-2	ASSVSGGASTGELF
-	TRBV6-1	TRBJ2-7	ASMKGHGGPYEQY
-	TRBV28	TRBJ2-5	ASRDGGSQETQY
-	TRBV20-1	TRBJ2-7	SARAAAVNSYEQY
TRBD1	TRBV28	TRBJ1-4	ASSTTGGHNEKLL
-	TRBV10-3	TRBJ2-1	AIRPSGDYNEQF
-	TRBV5-1	TRBJ1-1	ASSSDAYTEAF
-	TRBV28	TRBJ1-5	ASSYHRQDYQPQH
TRBD1	TRBV12-3/TRBV12-4	TRBJ1-5	ASTGQGAPNQPQH
-	TRBV5-5	TRBJ1-1	ASSLMTDEAF
TRBD1	TRBV7-2	TRBJ2-5	ASSFTGVVTQY
TRBD2	TRBV7-9	TRBJ2-2	ASSLALSGDNTGELF
TRBD2	TRBV5-4	TRBJ2-2	ASTGGGTPNTGELF
-	TRBV20-1	TRBJ2-7	SARRQNSEQY
TRBD2	TRBV29-1	TRBJ2-1	SAFGRAYEQF
-	TRBV7-9	TRBJ1-2	ASNKEGGSNYGYT
TRBD2	TRBV24-1	TRBJ2-1	ATSGPLTSGGESMSSYNEQF
TRBD2	TRBV20-1	TRBJ2-3	SAREPSGRASADTQY
-	TRBV7-2	TRBJ1-2	ASSLVLYGYT
-	TRBV4-1	TRBJ2-7	ASSLYGGPTLSYEQY
TRBD2	TRBV12-3/TRBV12-4	TRBJ2-1	ASSFGLANNEQF
TRBD2	TRBV7-8	TRBJ2-5	ASSFTLAAQETQY
-	TRBV11-2	TRBJ2-7	ASSLGQRGSEQY
-	TRBV9	TRBJ1-1	ASSSLRDTEAF
-	TRBV7-2	TRBJ2-5	ASSLAGAGKTQY
TRBD2	TRBV20-1	TRBJ2-7	SANLGLAREQY
-	TRBV5-6	-	ASSSTGQQF
-	TRBV5-1	TRBJ2-3	ASSLLGAERTDTQY
-	TRBV20-1	TRBJ2-3	SARDSFVLTQY
TRBD2	TRBV10-3	TRBJ2-2	AIGTSGAMNTGELF
-	TRBV6-7	TRBJ2-3	ASSNLRTDTQY
-	TRBV20-1	TRBJ1-5	SATFADQPQH
-	TRBV7-9	TRBJ2-1	ASRTPGVVQF
-	TRBV11-2	TRBJ2-3	ASRLVRVGFSTDTQY
-	TRBV7-9	TRBJ2-3	ASSADSPYTQY
TRBD1	TRBV3-1	TRBJ1-6	ASSQDLWTGVSPLH